Presented here are 18 T cell receptor beta chains from one specimen sequenced in a study of identical twins (dated by TCRdb to between 2015 and 2016). The receptor library was made with 5' RACE. Sequenced using an Illumina HiSeq 2000. The public reads were run again by TCRdb, first through fastp at Q25 and then through MiXCR, and only productive beta chains were kept. All rows with the same CDR3 protein become a single entry with the most common DNA and genes. Within this sample are roughly 260,000 distinct CDR3 sequences, with over 12% of them counted one time only. The ten largest clones represent approximately 10% of the sample. The sequencing sample was made of memory (CD45RO+) T cells sorted from blood. The cell subset or site label on this specimen signifies: CD45RO+ enriched T cells. Receptor source: a young woman in good health.

The sample holds a few counts of this clonotype. The chain recombines TRBV21-1 with TRBJ2-2; the table's D call, TRBD2, has no DNA check behind it. TRBV21-1 is a listed pseudogene. There are 14 residues in the CDR3. This chain's CDR3 is CASMACGFGGELFF. The CDR3 coding sequence is TGTGCCAGTATGGCTTGCGGGTTTGGCGGGGAGCTGTTTTTT.

A few counts support this clonotype. The chain recombines TRBV11-3 with TRBJ1-3, with D possibly matching TRBD1 (5 bases). V gave up 8 bases and J gave up 0 bases, with 8 bases separating them. Germline CDR1 and CDR2: SGHNT and YENEEA. The CDR3 is 13 amino acids. CDR3 bases: TGTGCCAGCGCGGGGGACTCTGGAAACACCATATATTTT. Translation: CASAGDSGNTIYF.

This clonotype was counted a few times. This chain uses TRBV4-3 with TRBJ2-7, with D possibly TRBD1 on 5 matching bases. Germline V gene data show CDR1 as LGHNA and CDR2 as YSLEER. Deletions cut 1 base from V and 2 bases from J, with 12 bases between. The CDR3 contains 15 residues. DNA of the CDR3: TGCGCCAGCAGCCAAGGGACACAGTGGCCCTACGAGCAGTACTTC. Translation: CASSQGTQWPYEQYF.

The genes are TRBV4-2 and TRBJ2-3, with TRBD2 matching 9 bases. The CDR3 length is 17 residues. Germline V gene data show CDR1 as LGHNA and CDR2 as YNFKEQ. After removal of 3 bases from V and 0 bases from J, the junction contained 7 bases not matched to a gene. The CDR3 reads CASSHLSGGASTDTQYF. The CDR3 region has the DNA TGTGCCAGCAGCCATCTTAGCGGGGGCGCTAGCACAGATACGCAGTATTTT.

This sequence joins TRBV11-3 and TRBJ2-1, with 8 bases that match TRBD2. Germline CDR1 is SGHNT and CDR2 is YENEEA. The CDR3 has 15 residues. V trimming: 4 bases; J trimming: 5 bases; junction bases outside the gene matches: 7. CDR3: CASSSHSGEDNEQFF. As DNA, the CDR3 is TGTGCCAGCAGCTCCCATAGCGGGGAAGACAATGAGCAGTTCTTC.

This sequence joins TRBV10-1 and TRBJ2-1; a possible D gene is TRBD2 (7 bases). Germline V gene data show CDR1 as WNHNN and CDR2 as SYGVQD (reference sequence). The CDR3 runs 14 residues. V was shortened by 6 bases and J by 3 bases, with 12 bases between the two germline ends. The CDR3 coding sequence is TGCGCCAGCAGGGGAGGGGGATACTACAATGAGCAGTTCTTC. Translated, it gives CASRGGGYYNEQFF.

V and J are TRBV14 and TRBJ2-5; perhaps TRBD2 as D (6 bases). The CDR3 runs 15 residues. Germline V gene lookup returns CDR1 SGHDN and CDR2 FVKESK. V was shortened by 4 bases and J by 1 base, with 13 bases between the two germline ends. CDR3 DNA sequence: TGTGCCAGCAGCCGCAATCGGGAGCTCCAAGAGACCCAGTACTTC. Protein sequence: CASSRNRELQETQYF.

This clonotype was recorded many times. The chain joins TRBV5-5 to TRBJ1-2, with a possible D match to TRBD1 (5 bases). The CDR3 extends over 14 amino acids. Germline CDR1 is SGHKS and CDR2 is YYEKEE (reference sequence). V shed 4 bases and J shed 0 bases, with 10 bases lying between them. Written as DNA, the CDR3 is TGTGCCAGCAGCCCGGGACCCACTAACTATGGCTACACCTTC. Its translation: CASSPGPTNYGYTF.

The CDR3: CASSLGLAENNEQFF. CDR3 nucleotide sequence: TGTGCCAGCAGCTTAGGACTAGCGGAGAACAATGAGCAGTTCTTC. The rearrangement uses TRBV7-2 and TRBJ2-1, with 9 bases lining up with TRBD2. The CDR3 is 15 residues long. Germline V gene data show CDR1 as SGHTA and CDR2 as FQGNSA. The V and J ends lost 1 base and 5 bases, in that order; junction bases with no gene match: 3.

The J gene is TRBJ1-1, the V gene TRBV5-1, with TRBD1 as a possible D gene (6 bases). Trimming shortened V by 4 bases and J by 3 bases, and 16 bases separated the two germline ends. This CDR3 spans 15 amino acids. CDR1 is SGHRS and CDR2 is YFSETQ in the germline V gene. The CDR3 nucleotides are TGCGCCAGCAGCAGAGGGGGGGAAATGTACACTGAAGCTTTCTTT. As protein: CASSRGGEMYTEAFF.

The chain uses TRBV6-2 or TRBV6-3 and TRBJ2-1, with D uncertain. The germline CDR1 and CDR2 sequences are MNHEY and SVGEGT. The V and J ends lost 3 bases and 8 bases respectively, with 17 bases between them. This CDR3 has 15 residues. The CDR3 loop is CASSYGTTQIDEQFF. Written as DNA, the CDR3 is TGTGCCAGCAGTTATGGTACTACCCAAATCGATGAGCAGTTCTTC.

A remark on this clonotype: This could be a read error, since a much larger clone is one nucleotide away. Here the CDR3 DNA reads TGTGACAGCAGTGACTCGAAGGGGCACACAGATACGCAGTATTTT. This codes for CDSSDSKGHTDTQYF. This chain connects TRBV6-4 to TRBJ2-3, with D possibly TRBD1 on 5 matching bases. This CDR3 contains 15 residues. Germline values: CDR1 MRHNA, CDR2 SNTAGT.

This clonotype occurred many times. The chain carries TRBV10-3 and TRBJ2-1; 9 bases agree with TRBD2. The CDR3 consists of 15 residues. Germline CDR1 and CDR2: ENHRY and SYGVKD. The V gene end was trimmed by 5 bases and the J gene end by 10 bases; junction bases not matched to a gene: 12. CDR3 residues: CAISQGMLAGDEQFF. The DNA of the CDR3 is TGTGCCATCAGTCAGGGAATGTTAGCGGGAGACGAGCAGTTCTTC.

This clonotype was seen at least ten times. The chain has TRBV7-8 and TRBJ2-1, with 12 bases identical to TRBD2. Trimming at V came to 2 bases and at J to 12 bases, leaving 11 bases not matched to a gene. Per the germline V gene, CDR1 is SGHVS and CDR2 is FQNEAQ. This CDR3 contains 16 residues. The CDR3 is CASSLLSSGRALGQFF. DNA of the CDR3: TGTGCCAGCAGCTTATTATCTAGCGGGAGGGCTCTCGGGCAGTTCTTC. Drawing the rest from reference TRBV7-8 and TRBJ2-1, the complete variable domain is GAGVSQSPRYKVAKRGQDVALRCDPISGHVSLFWYQQALGQGPEFLTYFQNEAQLDKSGLPSDRFFAERPEGSVSTLKIQRTQQEDSAVYLCASSLLSSGRALGQFFGPGTRLTVL.

Ten or more counts support this clonotype. The V call is TRBV20-1, the J call TRBJ2-7; D possibly corresponds to TRBD2 (6 bases). The CDR3 sequence is 15 residues long. V lost 3 bases, J lost 0 bases, and 15 bases lay in between. Germline assignment: CDR1 DFQATT and CDR2 SNEGSKA (reference sequence). The CDR3 nucleotides read TGCAGTGCTAGGCCCGCGGGACGGTTCTCCTACGAGCAGTACTTC. Translation gives CSARPAGRFSYEQYF.

The table lists this clonotype with many counts. The chain is built from TRBV5-6 and TRBJ1-1; no definite D call. V dropped 1 base and J dropped 3 bases, with 4 bases sitting between them. Germline V gene sequence: CDR1 SGHDT, CDR2 YYEEEE. The CDR3 has 12 residues. The CDR3 spells CASSLTDTEAFF. The CDR3 coding sequence is TGTGCCAGCAGCTTGACGGACACTGAAGCTTTCTTT. The full variable domain, in which reference TRBV5-6 and TRBJ1-1 provide the parts outside the CDR3, is DAGVTQSPTHLIKTRGQQVTLRCSPKSGHDTVSWYQQALGQGPQFIFQYYEEEERQRGNFPDRFSGHQFPNYSSELNVNALLLGDSALYLCASSLTDTEAFFGQGTRLTVV.

The chain combines TRBV20-1 with TRBJ2-1, with 9 bases identical to TRBD2. V was clipped by 6 bases and J by 2 bases; unmatched bases: 11. This CDR3 is 16 amino acids long. CDR1 DFQATT and CDR2 SNEGSKA come from the germline V gene (reference sequence). The chain's CDR3 is CSASSPQRGAYNEQFF. CDR3 nucleotides: TGCAGTGCCTCTTCCCCCCAGCGGGGGGCCTACAATGAGCAGTTCTTC.

This clonotype was found a few times. The V and J genes are TRBV5-1 and TRBJ1-3; D call uncertain. CDR1 and CDR2 from the germline V gene are SGHRS and YFSETQ. Between the trimmed V and J ends, which lost 0 bases and 8 bases, there was a span of 12 bases. The CDR3 runs to 14 residues. The chain's CDR3 is CASSLGTSQDTIYF. DNA for the CDR3: TGCGCCAGCAGCTTGGGGACGTCCCAAGACACCATATATTTT.